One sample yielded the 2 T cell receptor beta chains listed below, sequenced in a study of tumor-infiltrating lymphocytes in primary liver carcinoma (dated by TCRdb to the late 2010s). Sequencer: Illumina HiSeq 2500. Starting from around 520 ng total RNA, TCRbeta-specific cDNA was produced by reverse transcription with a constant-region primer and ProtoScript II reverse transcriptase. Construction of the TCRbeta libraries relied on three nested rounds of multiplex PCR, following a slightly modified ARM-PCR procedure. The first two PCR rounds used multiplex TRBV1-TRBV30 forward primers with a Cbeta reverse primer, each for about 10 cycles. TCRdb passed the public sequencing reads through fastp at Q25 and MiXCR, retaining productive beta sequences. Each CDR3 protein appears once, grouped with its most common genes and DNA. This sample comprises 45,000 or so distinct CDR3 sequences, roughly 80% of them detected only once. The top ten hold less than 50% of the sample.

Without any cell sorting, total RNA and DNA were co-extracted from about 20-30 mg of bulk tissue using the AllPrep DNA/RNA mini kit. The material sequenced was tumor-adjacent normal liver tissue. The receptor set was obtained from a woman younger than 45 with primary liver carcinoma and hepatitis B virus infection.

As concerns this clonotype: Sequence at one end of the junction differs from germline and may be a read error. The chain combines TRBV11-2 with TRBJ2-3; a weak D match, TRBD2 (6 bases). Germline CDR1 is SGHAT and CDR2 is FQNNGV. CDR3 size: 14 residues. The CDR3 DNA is TGTCCCGGCAGCTTCAGGCGGGGCACAGATACGCAATATTTT. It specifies CPGSFRRGTDTQYF.

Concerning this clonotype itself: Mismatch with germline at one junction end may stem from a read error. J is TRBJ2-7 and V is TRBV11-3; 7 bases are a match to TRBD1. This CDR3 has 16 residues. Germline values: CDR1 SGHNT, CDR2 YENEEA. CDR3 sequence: CGSSRGIGTVVYEQYF. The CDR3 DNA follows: TGTGGCAGCAGTAGGGGGATAGGGACAGTCGTCTACGAGCAATACTTC.